A single sample gave rise to the 6 T cell receptor beta chains below, sequenced in a study of blood T cells in healthy people across ages. A sample-barcoded 5' primer and a J-beta primer mix were used in a second PCR of roughly 7 to 11 cycles. TCRdb fed the 5' RACE reads into MiXCR, producing one record per CDR3 protein. The repertoire holds 600,000 to 800,000 distinct CDR3 sequences, with approximately 52% as singletons. The material sequenced was blood. The receptor set was obtained from a woman older than 75 in good health.

This clonotype was observed once. The CDR3 loop reads CSATSWGIDEQFF. CDR3 bases: TGCAGTGCCACCTCTTGGGGGATCGATGAGCAGTTCTTC. The chain is built from TRBV20-1 and TRBJ2-1; D is possibly TRBD1 or TRBD2 (5 bases each). Per germline, CDR1 DFQATT and CDR2 SNEGSKA (reference sequence). V gave up 6 bases and J gave up 8 bases, with 17 bases separating them. The CDR3 covers 13 residues.

Ten or more counts support this clonotype. The V gene is TRBV6-6, the J gene TRBJ2-3; 10 nucleotides match TRBD2. The J segment lost 0 bases and the V segment lost 8 bases, leaving 11 bases of the junction unmatched. Germline V gene lookup returns CDR1 MNHNY and CDR2 SVGAGI (reference sequence). The CDR3 contains 17 residues. The CDR3 here is CASRPLAGEKSTDTQYF. CDR3 nucleotide sequence: TGTGCCAGCCGGCCGCTAGCGGGAGAGAAGAGCACAGATACGCAGTATTTT.

The sample holds a few counts of this clonotype. This may come from a read error, since a much larger clone is one base off. The chain recombines TRBV19 with TRBJ2-7; TRBD1 might be the D (5 bases). Germline CDR1 reads LNHDA; CDR2 reads SQIVND (reference sequence). The V end was cut by 5 bases, the J end by 7 bases, with 21 bases between. The CDR3 is 15 amino acids. The CDR3 protein is CASSRDSLKGDEQYF. DNA for the CDR3: TGTGCCAGTAGTCGAGACAGTCTGAAGGGCGATGAGCAGTACTTC.

CDR3 region: CASIWGLVGQGEQFF. The CDR3, as DNA: TGTGCCAGCATCTGGGGACTAGTGGGGCAGGGTGAGCAGTTCTTC. This sequence joins TRBV12-3 or TRBV12-4 and TRBJ2-1; TRBD2 matches at 8 bases. This CDR3 spans 15 amino acids. Trimming removed 7 bases from V and 9 bases from J; junction bases left unmatched: 14.

The chain combines TRBV13 with TRBJ2-1; 11 positions agree with TRBD2. J was trimmed by 5 bases and V by 2 bases; bases with no gene match: 11. The CDR3 has 18 amino acids. Germline V gene sequence: CDR1 PRHDT, CDR2 FYEKMQ (reference sequence). This CDR3 reads CASSLIASGRFSDNEQFF. For the CDR3, the DNA is TGTGCCAGCAGCTTAATTGCTAGCGGGAGGTTTTCGGACAATGAGCAGTTCTTC.

This clonotype was seen many times. The rearrangement uses TRBV6-5 and TRBJ1-4; 7 nucleotides align to TRBD1. V lost 6 bases and J lost 12; bases outside the gene matches: 16. The CDR3 is 15 amino acids. The V gene's germline CDR1 is MNHEY and CDR2 SVGAGI. The CDR3 sequence: CASSPGTVEMKQLFF. CDR3 DNA sequence: TGTGCCAGCAGCCCGGGGACAGTGGAAATGAAGCAACTGTTTTTT.